The present entry profiles one TCR beta chain with its context. Its antigen is not identified. V lost 0 bases, J lost 2 bases, and 7 bases lay in between. From germline, CDR1 is MNHEY and CDR2 SVGEGT. The CDR3 loop spans 14 amino acids. TCRdb called the 5' RACE reads again in MiXCR, with one record for every CDR3 protein. The sample lists 700,000 to 850,000 distinct CDR3 sequences, approximately 12% occurring once. The data derive from a study of CD8 T cells in ankylosing spondylitis. Findings and limits, study-wide: Seemingly distinctive of ankylosing spondylitis blood was a TCR beta motif formed by eight highly homologous variants.

The sequenced sample was blood, either unsorted or a sorted T cell fraction (not recorded which). The receptor was derived from a male donor with ankylosing spondylitis. The chain recombines TRBV6-2 or TRBV6-3 with TRBJ2-5; D unclear. CDR3 sequence reads: CASSYSEIQETQYF. DNA of the CDR3: TGTGCCAGCAGTTACTCTGAGATACAAGAGACCCAGTACTTC.